These T cell receptor beta chains were read from a single sample in a study of T cell repertoires in cytomegalovirus infection. Their cognate antigens are unknown. TCRdb re-analysed the reads in MiXCR, keeping a single row per CDR3 protein. This table has about 110,000 distinct CDR3 sequences, 42% appearing once. The sample in question was CD8+ T cells from cultured PBMCs, obtained from culture after CMV antigen stimulation. These receptors all stem from a human donor in good health (CMV status not recorded). Some clones in this sample may be carry-over from other donors' samples. CDR3s include the opening cysteine and the closing phenylalanine or tryptophan. The order of the fields is D gene, V gene, J gene, clone size, CDR3 DNA, CDR3 protein. A D gene is named only where the DNA matches it firmly. Clone size is not always given. Where it is, it says once, few, many or a class for expanded clones.

>TRBD2|TRBV15|TRBJ2-2|few
TGTGCCACCAGAGAAAGCGGGGGGCTGTACACCGGGGAGCTGTTTTTT
CATRESGGLYTGELFF
>NA|TRBV12-3/TRBV12-4|TRBJ2-3|many
TGTGCCAGCAGACCTTACACCACAGATACGCAGTATTTT
CASRPYTTDTQYF
>NA|TRBV19|TRBJ2-7|NA
TGTGCCAGTGCTACACCTGTCCAAGGGGGGACCTACGAGCAGTACTTC
CASATPVQGGTYEQYF
>TRBD1|TRBV3-1|TRBJ1-2|many
TGTGCCAGCAGCCCCTGGACAGGAAACTATGGCTACACCTTC
CASSPWTGNYGYTF
>NA|TRBV7-9|TRBJ2-7|NA
TGTGCCAGCAGCTCGACGGGACGGCTAGCCTACGAGCAGTACTTC
CASSSTGRLAYEQYF
>NA|TRBV4-1|TRBJ2-1|few
TGCGCCAGCAGCCAGAGCGGCAATGAGCAGTTCTTC
CASSQSGNEQFF
>NA|TRBV4-1|TRBJ1-1|NA
TGCGCCAGCAGCTCATTGAACTTCGGGCAGATCTCGAGGACTGAAGCTTTCTTT
CASSSLNFGQISRTEAFF
>NA|TRBV7-8|TRBJ2-7|NA
TGTGCCAGCAGCTTAGGACAGCCGGACGAGCAGTACTTC
CASSLGQPDEQYF
>NA|TRBV7-6|TRBJ2-7|NA
TGTGCCAGCAGTCAAATGGGGTCCGAGCAGTACTTC
CASSQMGSEQYF
>NA|TRBV9|TRBJ1-1|NA
TGTGCCAGCAAACGTTCGGTGAACACTGAAGCTTTCTTT
CASKRSVNTEAFF
>NA|TRBV6-6|TRBJ2-7|NA
TGTGCCAGCAGGAAGACAGAGTCCTACGAGCAGTACTTC
CASRKTESYEQYF
>TRBD1|TRBV5-4|TRBJ1-2|NA
TGTGCCAGCAGCTTGGTCGGACAGGGTGCTGTTATCGACTATGGCTACACCTTC
CASSLVGQGAVIDYGYTF
>TRBD1|TRBV24-1|TRBJ2-1|NA
TGTGCCACCAGTGTGCCCACAGGGGGCAGTTACAATGAGCAGTTCTTC
CATSVPTGGSYNEQFF
>NA|TRBV3-1|TRBJ2-1|NA
TGTGCCAGCAGCCAAGATCAAGGACTCAACTACAATGAGCAGTTCTTC
CASSQDQGLNYNEQFF
>NA|TRBV20-1|TRBJ2-1|few
TGCAGTGCTAGAGATTTCCGAGACCCCGAGGATGAGCAGTTCTTC
CSARDFRDPEDEQFF
>TRBD1|TRBV9|TRBJ2-2|NA
TGTGCCAGCAGCCTAGGGACAGTTAACACCGGGGAGCTGTTTTTT
CASSLGTVNTGELFF
>NA|TRBV7-6|TRBJ1-5|few
TGTGCCAGCAGCCCGGGACGGGACTATCAGCCCCAGCATTTT
CASSPGRDYQPQHF
>NA|TRBV7-8|TRBJ1-5|many
TGTGCCAGCAGCACCCAGACAGGTCGCCAGCCCCAGCATTTT
CASSTQTGRQPQHF
>NA|TRBV7-2|TRBJ2-7|NA
TGTGCCAGCAGCACATTACCAGGGTACGAGCAGTACTTC
CASSTLPGYEQYF
>NA|TRBV6-1|TRBJ1-1|NA
TGTGCCAGCAGTGAATTACGGGAAGGGGGTGAAGCTTTCTTT
CASSELREGGEAFF